This TCR beta chain came from a study of control samples from healthy donors and cancer patients. TCRdb's copy holds only in-frame clones and misses some; the assay was immunoSEQ multiplex PCR. The profile shows around 150,000 clones, around 90% of them singletons. Germline V gives CDR1 SGHNT, CDR2 YYREEE (reference sequence). V lost 2 bases, J lost 3 bases, and 2 bases stayed unmatched. This CDR3 is 14 amino acids long. The V gene is TRBV5-4, the J gene TRBJ2-1; 7 nucleotides align to TRBD2. This TCR derives from a man in his thirties or forties in good health. Sequencing was done on a sample of blood. CDR3 amino acids: CASSLAGLYNEQFF. CDR3 DNA sequence: TGTGCCAGCAGCTTAGCGGGACTCTACAATGAGCAGTTCTTC.